What follows describes a single T cell receptor beta chain. Method: immunoSEQ multiplex PCR; TCRdb's copy keeps in-frame clones and lacks some. The sample carries around 38,000 clones, 82% recorded once. In germline, CDR1 is LNHDA, CDR2 SQIVND (reference sequence). The CDR3 contains 12 residues. V was cut by 1 base and J by 9 bases, with 8 bases left in between. This record comes from a study of OX40 agonist ivuxolimab in advanced cancers. At the level of the study: At 0.01 to 10 mg/kg, ivuxolimab was administered intravenously to patients every 2 weeks.

The receptor was isolated from an adult with an advanced solid tumor such as melanoma, head and neck, liver or kidney cancer. This material consisted of CD4+ or CD8+ T cells sorted from blood, taken in a trial of the OX40 agonist ivuxolimab. The chain couples TRBV19 to TRBJ2-3; TRBD1 is a possible D gene (5 bases). CDR3 protein: CASSIAQGTQYF. The CDR3 DNA sequence: TGTGCCAGTAGTATAGCTCAGGGAACGCAGTATTTT.